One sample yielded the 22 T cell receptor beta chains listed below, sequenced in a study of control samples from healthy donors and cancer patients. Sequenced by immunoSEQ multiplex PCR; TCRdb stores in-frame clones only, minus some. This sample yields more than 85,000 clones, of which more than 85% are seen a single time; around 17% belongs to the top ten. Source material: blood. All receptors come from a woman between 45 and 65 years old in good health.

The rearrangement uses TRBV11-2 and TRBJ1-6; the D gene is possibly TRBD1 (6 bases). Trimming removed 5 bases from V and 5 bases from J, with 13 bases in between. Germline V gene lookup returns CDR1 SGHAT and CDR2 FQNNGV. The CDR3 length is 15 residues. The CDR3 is CASSLGHRDNSPLHF. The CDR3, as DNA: TGTGCCAGCAGCCTGGGACACCGAGATAATTCACCCCTCCACTTT.

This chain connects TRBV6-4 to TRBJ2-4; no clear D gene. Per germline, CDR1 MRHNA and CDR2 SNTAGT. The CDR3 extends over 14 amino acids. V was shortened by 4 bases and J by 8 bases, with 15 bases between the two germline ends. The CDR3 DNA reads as TGTGCCAGCAGTGGGGTCGGTTATTCGGACATTCAGTACTTC. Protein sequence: CASSGVGYSDIQYF.

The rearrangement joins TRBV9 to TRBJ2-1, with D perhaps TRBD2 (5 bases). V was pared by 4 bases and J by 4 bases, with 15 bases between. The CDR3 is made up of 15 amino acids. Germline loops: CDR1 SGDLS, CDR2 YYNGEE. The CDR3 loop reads CASSLEGVKYNEQFF. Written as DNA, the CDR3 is TGTGCCAGCAGCCTAGAGGGAGTCAAATACAATGAGCAGTTCTTC. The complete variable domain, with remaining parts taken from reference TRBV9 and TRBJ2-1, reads DSGVTQTPKHLITATGQRVTLRCSPRSGDLSVYWYQQSLDQGLQFLIQYYNGEERAKGNILERFSAQQFPDLHSELNLSSLELGDSALYFCASSLEGVKYNEQFFGPGTRLTVL.

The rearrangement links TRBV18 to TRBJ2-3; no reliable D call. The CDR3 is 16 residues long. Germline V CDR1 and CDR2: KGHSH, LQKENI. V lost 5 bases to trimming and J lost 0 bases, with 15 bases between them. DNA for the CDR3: TGTGCCAGCTCATTTCCAGACCTAAGTAGCACAGATACGCAGTATTTT. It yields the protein CASSFPDLSSTDTQYF.

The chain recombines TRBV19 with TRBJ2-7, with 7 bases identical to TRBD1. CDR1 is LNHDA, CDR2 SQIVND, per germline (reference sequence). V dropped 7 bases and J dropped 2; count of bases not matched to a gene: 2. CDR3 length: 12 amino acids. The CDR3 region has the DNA TGTGCCAGTACCGGGACAGCCTACGAGCAGTACTTC. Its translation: CASTGTAYEQYF. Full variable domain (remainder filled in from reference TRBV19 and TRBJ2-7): DGGITQSPKYLFRKEGQNVTLSCEQNLNHDAMYWYRQDPGQGLRLIYYSQIVNDFQKGDIAEGYSVSREKKESFPLTVTSAQKNPTAFYLCASTGTAYEQYFGPGTRLTVT.

The CDR3, as DNA: TGTGCCAGCAGGGGACAGCCTAACTATGGCTACACCTTC. Protein sequence: CASRGQPNYGYTF. The chain joins TRBV9 to TRBJ1-2; 7 bases line up with TRBD1. The CDR3 has 13 residues. The V gene's germline CDR1 is SGDLS and CDR2 YYNGEE. J lost 0 bases, V lost 5 bases, and 1 base had no gene match.

Written as DNA, the CDR3 is TGTGCCAGCAGCAAAAAGCCCTTGGGCACAGATACGCAGTATTTT. This gives the protein CASSKKPLGTDTQYF. The chain links TRBV13 to TRBJ2-3; D remains unclear. Germline V gives CDR1 PRHDT, CDR2 FYEKMQ (reference sequence). V was trimmed by 5 bases and J by 1 base, leaving 13 bases between them. The CDR3 covers 15 residues. Full variable domain (missing parts from reference TRBV13 and TRBJ2-3): AAGVIQSPRHLIKEKRETATLKCYPIPRHDTVYWYQQGPGQDPQFLISFYEKMQSDKGSIPDRFSAQQFSDYHSELNMSSLELGDSALYFCASSKKPLGTDTQYFGPGTRLTVL.

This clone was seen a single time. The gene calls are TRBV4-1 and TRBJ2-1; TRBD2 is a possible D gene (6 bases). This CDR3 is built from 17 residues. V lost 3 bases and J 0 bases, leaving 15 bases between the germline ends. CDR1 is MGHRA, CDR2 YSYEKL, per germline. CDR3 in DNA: TGCGCCAGCAGCCAGGGGCTAGGCGGGAACTCCTACAATGAGCAGTTCTTC. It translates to CASSQGLGGNSYNEQFF.

The CDR3, as DNA: TGTGCCAGCAGTTACCGGGACAGGGGGCGAGGTAGAACTGAAGCTTTCTTT. Encoded protein: CASSYRDRGRGRTEAFF. The chain employs TRBV6-2 or TRBV6-3 and TRBJ1-1; 12 bases are a match to TRBD1. V dropped 2 bases and J dropped 5; count of bases not matched to a gene: 9. The CDR3 sequence is 17 residues long. Germline V gene lookup returns CDR1 MNHEY and CDR2 SVGEGT.

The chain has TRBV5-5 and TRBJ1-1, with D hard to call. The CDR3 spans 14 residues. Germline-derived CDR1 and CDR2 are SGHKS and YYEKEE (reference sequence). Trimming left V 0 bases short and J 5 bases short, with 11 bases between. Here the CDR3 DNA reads TGTGCCAGCAGCTTGGGCCCGCCGGGGACTGAAGCTTTCTTT. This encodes CASSLGPPGTEAFF. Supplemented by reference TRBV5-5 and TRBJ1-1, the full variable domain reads DAGVTQSPTHLIKTRGQQVTLRCSPISGHKSVSWYQQVLGQGPQFIFQYYEKEERGRGNFPDRFSARQFPNYSSELNVNALLLGDSALYLCASSLGPPGTEAFFGQGTRLTVV.

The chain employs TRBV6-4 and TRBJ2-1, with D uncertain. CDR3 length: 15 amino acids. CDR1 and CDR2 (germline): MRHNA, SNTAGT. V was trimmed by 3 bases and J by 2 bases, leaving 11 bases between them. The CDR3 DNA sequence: TGTGCCAGCAGTGAACGCTACGGACCCTACAATGAGCAGTTCTTC. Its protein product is CASSERYGPYNEQFF.

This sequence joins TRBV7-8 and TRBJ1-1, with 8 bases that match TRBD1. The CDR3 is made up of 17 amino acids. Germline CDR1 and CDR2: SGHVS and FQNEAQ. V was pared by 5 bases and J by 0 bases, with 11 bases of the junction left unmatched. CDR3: CASSPQGVGSLNTEAFF. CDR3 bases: TGTGCCAGCAGCCCACAGGGGGTAGGCTCGTTGAACACTGAAGCTTTCTTT.

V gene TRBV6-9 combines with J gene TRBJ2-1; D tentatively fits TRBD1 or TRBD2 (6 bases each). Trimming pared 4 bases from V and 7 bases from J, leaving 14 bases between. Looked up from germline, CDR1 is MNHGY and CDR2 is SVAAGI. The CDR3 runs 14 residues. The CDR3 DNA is TGTGCCAGCAGTTCCTCGGGGGCGGGGAATGAGCAGTTCTTC. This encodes CASSSSGAGNEQFF.

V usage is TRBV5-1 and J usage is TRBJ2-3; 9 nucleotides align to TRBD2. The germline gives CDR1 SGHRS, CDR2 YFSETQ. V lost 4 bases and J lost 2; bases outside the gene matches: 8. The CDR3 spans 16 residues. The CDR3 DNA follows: TGCGCCAGCAGCGTGGGGACTAGCCCATTCACAGATACGCAGTATTTT. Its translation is CASSVGTSPFTDTQYF.

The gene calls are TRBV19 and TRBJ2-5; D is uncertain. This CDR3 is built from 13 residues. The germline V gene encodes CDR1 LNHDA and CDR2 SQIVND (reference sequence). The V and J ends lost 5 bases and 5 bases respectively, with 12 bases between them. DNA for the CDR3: TGTGCCAGTAGTCGAGGCGCCTGGGAGACCCAGTACTTC. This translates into CASSRGAWETQYF.

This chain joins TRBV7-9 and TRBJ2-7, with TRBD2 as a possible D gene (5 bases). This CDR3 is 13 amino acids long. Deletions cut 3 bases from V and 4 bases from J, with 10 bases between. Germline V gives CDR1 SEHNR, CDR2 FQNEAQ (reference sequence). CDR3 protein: CASSLEEQYEQYV. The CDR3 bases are TGTGCCAGCAGCTTGGAGGAACAATACGAGCAGTACGTC.

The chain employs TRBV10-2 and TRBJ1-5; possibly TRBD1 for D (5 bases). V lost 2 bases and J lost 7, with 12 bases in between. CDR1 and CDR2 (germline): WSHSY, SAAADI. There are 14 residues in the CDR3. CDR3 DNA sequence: TGCGCCAGCAGTGAGGAGGGGTTTGGGCAGCCCCAGCATTTT. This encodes CASSEEGFGQPQHF.

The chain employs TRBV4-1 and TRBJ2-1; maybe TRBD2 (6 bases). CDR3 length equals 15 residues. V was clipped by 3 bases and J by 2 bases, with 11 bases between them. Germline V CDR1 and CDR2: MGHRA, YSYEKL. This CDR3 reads CASSQNSGTYNEQFF. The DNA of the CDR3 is TGCGCCAGCAGCCAGAATAGCGGAACCTACAATGAGCAGTTCTTC.

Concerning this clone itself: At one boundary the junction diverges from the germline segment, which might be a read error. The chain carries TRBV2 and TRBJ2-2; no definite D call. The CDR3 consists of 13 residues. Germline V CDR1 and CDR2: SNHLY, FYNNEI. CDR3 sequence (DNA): TGTGCTAGCAATTTGGGGTTCACCGGGGAGCTGTTTTTT. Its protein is CASNLGFTGELFF.

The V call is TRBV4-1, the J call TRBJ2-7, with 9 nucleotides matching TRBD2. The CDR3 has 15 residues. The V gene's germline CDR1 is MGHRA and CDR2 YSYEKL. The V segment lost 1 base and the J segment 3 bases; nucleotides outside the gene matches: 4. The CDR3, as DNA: TGCGCCAGCAGCCAAGGGCCTAGCGGGGTCTACGAGCAGTACTTC. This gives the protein CASSQGPSGVYEQYF.

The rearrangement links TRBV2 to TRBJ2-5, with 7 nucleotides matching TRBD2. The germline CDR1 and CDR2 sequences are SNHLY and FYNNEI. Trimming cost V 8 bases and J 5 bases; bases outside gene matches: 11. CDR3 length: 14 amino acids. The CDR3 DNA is TGTGCCAGCCAAGCGGGGCGGCTGGCCGAGACCCAGTACTTC. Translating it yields CASQAGRLAETQYF.

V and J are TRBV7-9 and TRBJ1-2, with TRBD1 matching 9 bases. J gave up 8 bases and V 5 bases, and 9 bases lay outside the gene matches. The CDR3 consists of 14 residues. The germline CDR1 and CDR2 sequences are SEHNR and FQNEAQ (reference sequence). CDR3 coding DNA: TGTGCCAGCAGCGCCTGGACAGGGGCCGGGGGCTACACCTTC. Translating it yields CASSAWTGAGGYTF.